These 16 T cell receptor beta chains were sequenced from one sample in a study of T cells in Graves' hyperthyroidism and ophthalmopathy. TCR beta CDR3 region amplification was performed from RNA transcripts. Primed by the HTBI set, a first-round RT-PCR was run on the TCR CDR3. Each CDR3 protein is one row after TCRdb ran MiXCR on the multiplex PCR reads. Counted here are around 500,000 distinct CDR3 sequences, 20% to 25% occurring once; the ten biggest clones make up under 55%. Sequencing was carried out using blood. The receptors here all came from a woman between 65 and 79 years old with Graves' ophthalmopathy.

There are many counts of this clonotype. J is TRBJ1-2 and V is TRBV2, with D tentatively TRBD1 (5 bases). V lost 8 bases, J lost 8 bases, and 24 bases lay in between. This CDR3 region has 15 residues. The germline CDR1 and CDR2 sequences are SNHLY and FYNNEI. The CDR3: CASAPNGGGVAGYTF. In DNA form, the CDR3 reads TGTGCCAGCGCCCCTAACGGGGGAGGAGTTGCGGGCTACACCTTC.

The V and J genes are TRBV25-1 and TRBJ2-7, with a tentative D call TRBD2 (7 bases). Trimming removed 5 bases at V and 4 bases at J, with 15 bases between. This CDR3 comprises 14 residues. Per the germline V gene, CDR1 is MGHDK and CDR2 is SYGVNS. The chain's CDR3 is CASSPRGRGYEQYF. The CDR3, as DNA: TGTGCCAGCAGTCCTCGAGGGAGGGGGTACGAGCAGTACTTC.

The table lists this clonotype with many counts. This chain links TRBV3-1 with TRBJ2-7; the match to TRBD1 covers 12 bases. The germline V gene encodes CDR1 LGHDT and CDR2 YNNKEL (reference sequence). V shed 2 bases and J 4 bases; nucleotides not matched to a gene: 3. The CDR3 consists of 15 residues. The CDR3 spells CASSQLGQGAYEQYF. Here the CDR3 DNA reads TGTGCCAGCAGCCAATTGGGACAGGGGGCTTACGAGCAGTACTTC.

This clonotype was seen a few times. The chain joins TRBV2 to TRBJ1-4; the D gene is possibly TRBD1 (5 bases). This CDR3 region has 15 residues. Germline CDR1 and CDR2: SNHLY and FYNNEI. Trimming cost V 7 bases and J 5 bases, with 17 bases left between them. For the CDR3, the DNA is TGTGCCAGCAAATATCTCGGGACGGAGAATGAAAAACTGTTTTTT. Translation gives CASKYLGTENEKLFF.

As concerns this clonotype: The junction differs from germline at one of its ends, possibly a read error. V and J are TRBV6-8 and TRBJ2-3; TRBD2 aligns across 11 bases. CDR1 is MNHGY, CDR2 SAAAGT, per germline. The CDR3 contains 15 residues. The CDR3 coding sequence is TGCGCCAGCAGTCCCCTAGCGGGAGGTCGGGATACGCAGTATTTT. Translated, it gives CASSPLAGGRDTQYF.

The chain uses TRBV4-2 and TRBJ2-3; 14 nucleotides agree with TRBD2. This CDR3 is built from 15 residues. Trimming took 10 bases from V and 6 from J; bases not matched to a gene: 9. The V gene's germline CDR1 is LGHNA and CDR2 YNFKEQ. The CDR3 coding sequence is TGTGCCACCCGGGGACTAGCGGGAGTTTCTGATACGCAGTATTTT. Its translation: CATRGLAGVSDTQYF.

This clonotype was detected only a few times. This chain connects TRBV11-3 to TRBJ2-2; 7 nucleotides match TRBD1. Germline CDR1 reads SGHNT; CDR2 reads YENEEA. Trimming removed 5 bases from V and 4 bases from J; junction bases left unmatched: 10. CDR3 length equals 16 residues. CDR3 DNA sequence: TGTGCCAGCAGCCGACCTCACTCAGGGGGCACCGGGGAGCTGTTTTTT. It is translated as CASSRPHSGGTGELFF.

The chain links TRBV28 to TRBJ1-1; 7 nucleotides align to TRBD1. This CDR3 has 14 amino acids. Germline-derived CDR1 and CDR2 are MDHEN and SYDVKM. Losses at the gene ends were 1 base for V and 5 bases for J; bases not matched to a gene: 4. The CDR3 sequence: CASSLFVQGTEAFF. The CDR3 bases are TGTGCCAGCAGTTTATTCGTACAGGGGACTGAAGCTTTCTTT.

This clonotype was recorded many times. The chain is built from TRBV15 and TRBJ1-4, with TRBD1 as a possible D gene (6 bases). Trimming removed 5 bases at V and 8 bases at J, with 21 bases between. The CDR3 is made up of 16 amino acids. From germline, CDR1 is LNHNV and CDR2 YYDKDF (reference sequence). CDR3 DNA sequence: TGTGCCACCAGCGGACGGACCCGGACAGTTGGGGAAAAACTGTTTTTT. Protein: CATSGRTRTVGEKLFF.

V usage is TRBV5-1 and J usage is TRBJ2-3, with TRBD2 matching 14 bases. Per germline, CDR1 SGHRS and CDR2 YFSETQ. The CDR3 is made up of 21 amino acids. V was clipped by 7 bases and J by 2 bases; unmatched bases: 21. The CDR3 loop reads CASWGARPGLAGVWDTDTQYF. The CDR3 DNA reads TGCGCCAGCTGGGGGGCCCGACCGGGACTAGCGGGAGTATGGGACACAGATACGCAGTATTTT.

In the case of this clonotype: This may stem from a read error, because a much larger clone lies one nucleotide away. The CDR3 loop reads CSAGGQVREQFF. The CDR3 DNA reads TGCAGTGCTGGAGGACAGGTTCGCGAGCAGTTCTTC. The chain joins TRBV20-1 to TRBJ2-1; TRBD1 aligns across 7 bases. The CDR3 spans 12 residues. CDR1 is DFQATT, CDR2 SNEGSKA, per germline (reference sequence). Trimming took 5 bases from V and 10 from J; bases not matched to a gene: 8.

This chain connects TRBV7-9 to TRBJ2-1; 12 bases map to TRBD2. This CDR3 spans 13 amino acids. Trimming took 7 bases from V and 9 from J; bases not matched to a gene: 4. Germline CDR1 and CDR2: SEHNR and FQNEAQ (reference sequence). CDR3 DNA sequence: TGTGCCAGCACCACGGGACTAGCGGGTGAGCAGTTCTTC. Its translation is CASTTGLAGEQFF.

The V and J genes are TRBV20-1 and TRBJ1-2; no firm D call. The CDR3 covers 17 residues. Germline CDR1 reads DFQATT; CDR2 reads SNEGSKA (reference sequence). Trimming cost V 2 bases and J 4 bases, with 23 bases left between them. The CDR3 DNA reads TGCAGTGCTAGAACCATAAAGGACGGTCAAGTCGGCTATGGCTACACCTTC. Encoded protein: CSARTIKDGQVGYGYTF.

This clonotype was seen a few times. This rearrangement joins TRBV18 to TRBJ1-2; D may be TRBD1 (6 bases). This CDR3 spans 14 amino acids. The germline V gene has CDR1 KGHSH and CDR2 LQKENI. Trimming removed 2 bases at V and 7 bases at J, with 14 bases between. The CDR3 loop is CASSPGTQSGGYTF. In nucleotides, the CDR3 is TGTGCCAGCTCACCAGGGACACAAAGCGGTGGCTACACCTTC.

This clonotype was counted at least ten times. This chain joins TRBV7-2 and TRBJ1-2, with TRBD1 as a possible D gene (6 bases). V lost 3 bases, J lost 1 base, and 9 bases lay in between. Germline-derived CDR1 and CDR2 are SGHTA and FQGNSA. This CDR3 has 14 residues. The CDR3 bases are TGTGCCAGCAGCTTGGCAGGGGTTAACTATGGCTACACCTTC. This translates into CASSLAGVNYGYTF.

This clonotype has only a few counts. This chain links TRBV7-9 with TRBJ2-7; 9 bases fit TRBD1. The junction had 3 bases not matched to a gene; V was cut back by 0 bases and J by 3 bases. From germline, CDR1 is SEHNR and CDR2 FQNEAQ (reference sequence). This CDR3 has 15 amino acids. CDR3 sequence reads: CASSLAATGGYEQYF. The CDR3 DNA reads as TGTGCCAGCAGCTTAGCCGCGACAGGGGGCTACGAGCAGTACTTC.